What follows are 24 T cell receptor beta chains derived from one specimen sequenced in a study of cytomegalovirus exposure and HLA in healthy donors. The PCR ran on 60 Vbeta and 13 Jbeta primers. Measured with immunoSEQ multiplex PCR; TCRdb has only the in-frame clones, and not every one. This sample has approximately 200,000 clones; over 60% occur once, and the top ten carry 4.5% to 5.5%. The sample consisted of PBMCs. Receptors originate from a man between 25 and 39 years old in good health and CMV-seropositive.

The DNA for the CDR3 is TGTGCCTGGAGTATGACAGGGGCAGAAGAAAAACTGTTTTTT. Its translation: CAWSMTGAEEKLFF. The V gene is TRBV30, the J gene TRBJ1-4; 8 bases are a match to TRBD1. From germline, CDR1 is GTSNPN and CDR2 SVGIG (reference sequence). With V trimmed by 2 bases and J by 8 bases, 7 bases remained unmatched. This CDR3 is built from 14 residues.

V and J are TRBV4-1 and TRBJ2-7; D perhaps matches TRBD2 (6 bases). CDR3 length: 20 amino acids. Per germline, CDR1 MGHRA and CDR2 YSYEKL. The germline V and J ends were trimmed by 6 bases and 4 bases, with 34 bases remaining between them. CDR3 in DNA: TGCGCCAGCAGTAAACAAGTGGGTCGAGAAACCGGGACTCTCCCTTACGAGCAGTACTTC. Translated: CASSKQVGRETGTLPYEQYF.

V and J are TRBV4-3 and TRBJ1-5, with a weak D call TRBD1 (5 bases). The CDR3 has 13 amino acids. Germline CDR1 and CDR2: LGHNA and YSLEER. V lost 1 base and J 7 bases, leaving 8 bases between the germline ends. This CDR3 reads CASSQGEGQPQHF. CDR3 DNA sequence: TGCGCCAGCAGCCAAGGGGAGGGGCAGCCCCAGCATTTT.

For the CDR3, the DNA is TGTGCCAGCAGCAGCGGACAGGGCAGCTCCTACGAGCAGTACTTC. Translated, it gives CASSSGQGSSYEQYF. This chain links TRBV7-9 with TRBJ2-7; 8 bases are a match to TRBD1. Losses at the gene ends were 5 bases for V and 0 bases for J; bases not matched to a gene: 6. The CDR3 totals 15 residues. Looked up from germline, CDR1 is SEHNR and CDR2 is FQNEAQ (reference sequence).

This clone was seen only a few times. This sequence joins TRBV4-3 and TRBJ2-5; TRBD2 matches at 7 bases. The CDR3 sequence is 13 residues long. V lost 3 bases to trimming and J lost 5 bases; unmatched junction nucleotides: 3. CDR1 is LGHNA and CDR2 is YSLEER in the germline V gene. In DNA, the CDR3 is TGCGCCAGCAGCCAGCAGGGAGGGGAGACCCAGTACTTC. Protein product: CASSQQGGETQYF.

This chain links TRBV28 with TRBJ1-5, with 9 nucleotides matching TRBD1. This CDR3 has 18 amino acids. Trimming cost V 1 base and J 4 bases; bases outside gene matches: 11. Germline values: CDR1 MDHEN, CDR2 SYDVKM. DNA of the CDR3: TGTGCCAGCAGTTTATCGGGTGGACAGGGGCGAACTAATCAGCCCCAGCATTTT. It specifies CASSLSGGQGRTNQPQHF.

The chain has TRBV19 and TRBJ1-2; 8 bases map to TRBD1. The CDR3 is made up of 15 amino acids. V shed 3 bases and J 9 bases; nucleotides not matched to a gene: 12. Germline values: CDR1 LNHDA, CDR2 SQIVND (reference sequence). The CDR3 spells CASSMVESGGRSYTF. The CDR3 DNA reads as TGTGCCAGTAGTATGGTAGAGTCAGGGGGCAGAAGCTACACCTTC.

The rearrangement links TRBV7-9 to TRBJ1-1, with 8 bases identical to TRBD1. Germline V gene sequence: CDR1 SEHNR, CDR2 FQNEAQ (reference sequence). V trimming: 5 bases; J trimming: 1 base; junction bases outside the gene matches: 6. The CDR3 is 15 amino acids. The DNA of the CDR3 is TGTGCCAGCAGCCCCGGGACAGGCCCGAACACTGAAGCTTTCTTT. Its translation: CASSPGTGPNTEAFF. The variable domain in full, completed from reference TRBV7-9 and TRBJ1-1, reads DTGVSQNPRHKITKRGQNVTFRCDPISEHNRLYWYRQTLGQGPEFLTYFQNEAQLEKSRLLSDRFSAERPKGSFSTLEIQRTEQGDSAMYLCASSPGTGPNTEAFFGQGTRLTVV.

The CDR3 region has the DNA TGTGCCAGCTCACCAAATACAGGGCTCTCTGGAAACACCATATATTTT. Its protein is CASSPNTGLSGNTIYF. The chain couples TRBV18 to TRBJ1-3, with D possibly being TRBD1 (6 bases). Trimming stripped 2 bases from V and 0 bases from J, with 11 bases between. This CDR3 has 16 residues. The germline gives CDR1 KGHSH, CDR2 LQKENI.

The chain joins TRBV28 to TRBJ1-5, with D perhaps matching TRBD1 (5 bases). Deletions cut 3 bases from V and 6 bases from J, with 15 bases between. Germline loops: CDR1 MDHEN, CDR2 SYDVKM. This CDR3 spans 15 amino acids. CDR3 sequence (DNA): TGTGCCAGCAGTTTGTGGCAGGGCGTGGTTCAGCCCCAGCATTTT. This translates into CASSLWQGVVQPQHF.

The chain carries TRBV9 and TRBJ2-1; D perhaps matches TRBD2 (5 bases). The CDR3 is 12 amino acids. Trimming removed 5 bases at V and 8 bases at J, with 11 bases between. Germline-derived CDR1 and CDR2 are SGDLS and YYNGEE. CDR3 loop: CASRTLGDEQFF. The CDR3 DNA sequence: TGTGCCAGCAGGACACTCGGGGATGAGCAGTTCTTC.

This sequence joins TRBV30 and TRBJ2-1, with TRBD1 matching 8 bases. CDR3 length: 15 amino acids. V was clipped by 3 bases and J by 3 bases; unmatched bases: 7. Germline CDR1 and CDR2: GTSNPN and SVGIG (reference sequence). CDR3 nucleotides: TGTGCCTGGAGGCACGACAGGGGACTCTACAATGAGCAGTTCTTC. Translation: CAWRHDRGLYNEQFF.

This clone was detected only once. The chain carries TRBV7-3 and TRBJ2-1, with 12 bases matching TRBD2. CDR1 SGHTA and CDR2 FQGTGA come from the germline V gene. The V segment lost 5 bases and the J segment 2 bases; nucleotides outside the gene matches: 1. The CDR3 spans 15 residues. The CDR3 loop reads CASSPSGGAYNEQFF. CDR3 sequence (DNA): TGTGCCAGCAGCCCTAGCGGGGGGGCCTACAATGAGCAGTTCTTC.

Details on this clone: An end of the junction does not agree with germline; a read error may underlie this. The chain couples TRBV5-1 to TRBJ2-7; D may be TRBD1 (7 bases). The CDR3 has 13 amino acids. Germline CDR1 reads SGHRS; CDR2 reads YFSETQ. The CDR3 region has the DNA TGCGCCAGCAAGGAGGGGGCGGCCGGTGTTGGTGACTTC. Encoded protein: CASKEGAAGVGDF.

This chain joins TRBV5-5 and TRBJ2-4, with TRBD1 identical over 10 bases. The junction had 17 bases not matched to a gene; V was cut back by 4 bases and J by 7 bases. The germline CDR1 and CDR2 sequences are SGHKS and YYEKEE (reference sequence). CDR3 length: 18 amino acids. In nucleotides, the CDR3 is TGTGCCAGCAGCCTTTTTGGTAGGGGAAGGACAGGGGGGAACATTCAGTACTTC. This codes for CASSLFGRGRTGGNIQYF. Complete variable domain (other parts from reference TRBV5-5 and TRBJ2-4): DAGVTQSPTHLIKTRGQQVTLRCSPISGHKSVSWYQQVLGQGPQFIFQYYEKEERGRGNFPDRFSARQFPNYSSELNVNALLLGDSALYLCASSLFGRGRTGGNIQYFGAGTRLSVL.

A few counts support this clone. This chain links TRBV5-4 with TRBJ1-2, with D unclear. The CDR3 is 14 residues long. Trimming pared 4 bases from V and 4 bases from J, leaving 14 bases between. The germline V gene has CDR1 SGHNT and CDR2 YYREEE (reference sequence). In DNA, the CDR3 is TGTGCCAGCAGCCCCCCCGCGGGGTCCTATGGCTACACCTTC. It is translated as CASSPPAGSYGYTF. The full variable domain, with the rest looked up from reference TRBV5-4 and TRBJ1-2, is ETGVTQSPTHLIKTRGQQVTLRCSSQSGHNTVSWYQQALGQGPQFIFQYYREEENGRGNFPPRFSGLQFPNYSSELNVNALELDDSALYLCASSPPAGSYGYTFGSGTRLTVV.

V gene TRBV5-4 combines with J gene TRBJ2-5; D is unresolved. The germline V gene encodes CDR1 SGHNT and CDR2 YYREEE (reference sequence). The CDR3 is 15 residues long. Trimming stripped 2 bases from V and 5 bases from J, with 16 bases between. CDR3 in amino acids: CASSFSGRLKETQYF. In nucleotides, the CDR3 is TGTGCCAGCAGCTTTAGTGGGCGCCTAAAGGAGACCCAGTACTTC.

This clone was seen just once. This chain joins TRBV5-1 and TRBJ1-3; TRBD1 matches at 7 bases. CDR3 length: 14 residues. The junction had 5 bases not matched to a gene; V was cut back by 4 bases and J by 4 bases. Germline V gives CDR1 SGHRS, CDR2 YFSETQ. The CDR3 bases are TGCGCCAGCAGCCCGGACAGGTCAGGAAACACCATATATTTT. It codes for CASSPDRSGNTIYF. The full variable domain, rest sourced from reference TRBV5-1 and TRBJ1-3, is KAGVTQTPRYLIKTRGQQVTLSCSPISGHRSVSWYQQTPGQGLQFLFEYFSETQRNKGNFPGRFSGRQFSNSRSEMNVSTLELGDSALYLCASSPDRSGNTIYFGEGSWLTVV.

This clone was seen more than once but under ten times. V and J are TRBV5-1 and TRBJ2-3; TRBD1 is a possible D gene (6 bases). Trimming shortened V by 0 bases and J by 1 base, and 6 bases separated the two germline ends. The germline V gene has CDR1 SGHRS and CDR2 YFSETQ. This CDR3 is 14 amino acids long. CDR3 loop: CASSLEGGTDTQYF. In DNA form, the CDR3 reads TGCGCCAGCAGCTTGGAGGGGGGCACAGATACGCAGTATTTT.

The sample holds a few counts of this clone. J is TRBJ1-2 and V is TRBV7-9; D is possibly TRBD1 (5 bases). Germline CDR1 reads SEHNR; CDR2 reads FQNEAQ (reference sequence). The V end was cut by 5 bases, the J end by 4 bases, with 11 bases between. The CDR3 is 13 amino acids. Here the CDR3 DNA reads TGTGCCAGCAGCCTCGACAGCTTCTATGGCTACACCTTC. It codes for CASSLDSFYGYTF.

The gene calls are TRBV2 and TRBJ1-4; no definite D call. The CDR3 runs to 14 residues. Trimming stripped 3 bases from V and 0 bases from J, with 5 bases between. The germline CDR1 and CDR2 sequences are SNHLY and FYNNEI. CDR3 protein: CASSDQSTNEKLFF. CDR3 nucleotide sequence: TGTGCCAGCAGTGATCAGTCAACTAATGAAAAACTGTTTTTT. Together with reference TRBV2 and TRBJ1-4, the CDR3 gives the full variable domain: EPEVTQTPSHQVTQMGQEVILRCVPISNHLYFYWYRQILGQKVEFLVSFYNNEISEKSEIFDDQFSVERPDGSNFTLKIRSTKLEDSAMYFCASSDQSTNEKLFFGSGTQLSVL.

The V gene is TRBV5-1, the J gene TRBJ1-6; TRBD1 agrees at 8 bases. Losses at the gene ends were 4 bases for V and 10 bases for J; bases not matched to a gene: 10. Germline V gene sequence: CDR1 SGHRS, CDR2 YFSETQ. CDR3 length: 15 amino acids. The CDR3 reads CASSPGQGVRSPLHF. In DNA form, the CDR3 reads TGCGCCAGCAGCCCAGGACAGGGAGTAAGGTCACCCCTCCACTTT.

V is TRBV7-2 and J is TRBJ2-3, with D unclear. With 4 bases removed from V and 2 bases from J, the gap between germline ends came to 16 bases. This CDR3 has 16 residues. Germline assignment: CDR1 SGHTA and CDR2 FQGNSA. CDR3 sequence (DNA): TGTGCCAGCAGCTCGCCTCAGGCTCTCCTCACAGATACGCAGTATTTT. Translated, it gives CASSSPQALLTDTQYF.

V is TRBV28 and J is TRBJ2-7; D is ambiguous. Deletions cut 2 bases from V and 3 bases from J, with 11 bases between. There are 14 residues in the CDR3. Germline V gives CDR1 MDHEN, CDR2 SYDVKM. The CDR3, as DNA: TGTGCCAGCAGTTTACGGCGGTTGCGCTACGAGCAGTACTTC. It codes for CASSLRRLRYEQYF.